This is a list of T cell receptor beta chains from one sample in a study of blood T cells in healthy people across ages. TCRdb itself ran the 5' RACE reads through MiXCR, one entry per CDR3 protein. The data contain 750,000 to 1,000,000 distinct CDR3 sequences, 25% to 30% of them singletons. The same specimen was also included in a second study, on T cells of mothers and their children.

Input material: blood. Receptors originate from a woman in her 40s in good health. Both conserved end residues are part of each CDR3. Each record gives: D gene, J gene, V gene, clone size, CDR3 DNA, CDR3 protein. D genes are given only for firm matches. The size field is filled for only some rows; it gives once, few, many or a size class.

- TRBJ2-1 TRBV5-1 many TGCGCCAGCAGCTTGTTCGGGGGCCCCAAGGATGAGCAGTTCTTC CASSLFGGPKDEQFF
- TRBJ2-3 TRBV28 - TGTGCCAGCAGAGCTTGGGGCGGGTCCACAGATACGCAGTATTTT CASRAWGGSTDTQYF
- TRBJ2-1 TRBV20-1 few TGCAGTGCTCTTACGAGCGGAGGGGTGTCCTACAATGAGCTGTTCTTC CSALTSGGVSYNELFF
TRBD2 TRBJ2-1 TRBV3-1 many TGTGCCAGCCTGTTGACTAGCGGGGGACTCAATGAGCAGTTCTTC CASLLTSGGLNEQFF
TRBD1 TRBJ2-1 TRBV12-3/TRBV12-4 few TGTGCCAGCAGTACGTGGACAGGGGGCTCCTACAATGAGCAGTTCTTC CASSTWTGGSYNEQFF
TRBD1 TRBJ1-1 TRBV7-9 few TGTGCCAGCAGCGGATTGACAGGGGCGGCGGGAGCTTTCTTT CASSGLTGAAGAFF
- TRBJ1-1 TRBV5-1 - TGCGCCAGCAGGGCAGCGCCCATGAACACTGAAGCTTTCTTT CASRAAPMNTEAFF
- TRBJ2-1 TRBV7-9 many TGTGCCAGCAGCCCCCATCGCTCCAGCTCCTACAATGAGCAGTTCTTC CASSPHRSSSYNEQFF
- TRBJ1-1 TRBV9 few TGTGCCAGCAGCGCCCAACAAACTGTAGGTGTTGAAGCTTTCTTT CASSAQQTVGVEAFF
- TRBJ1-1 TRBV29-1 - TGCAGCGTTCAAAAGGGTGCTGTTCAGAACACTGAAGCTTTCTTT CSVQKGAVQNTEAFF